Each of the 6 T cell receptor beta chains below was sequenced from the same sample in a study of OX40 agonist ivuxolimab in advanced cancers. Assay used: immunoSEQ multiplex PCR; TCRdb lists only in-frame clones, some missing. The sample records 19,000 or so clones, approximately 87% being singletons. The sample here was CD4+ or CD8+ T cells sorted from blood, taken in a trial of the OX40 agonist ivuxolimab. All receptors come from an adult with an advanced solid tumor such as melanoma, head and neck, liver or kidney cancer.

CDR3 bases: TGTGCCAGCAGCCGTAGTGGTGGGACAGGGGGCAATGAGCAGTTCTTC. Translating gives CASSRSGGTGGNEQFF. The chain couples TRBV4-2 to TRBJ2-1; TRBD1 aligns across 11 bases. The V segment lost 4 bases and the J segment 6 bases; nucleotides outside the gene matches: 8. This CDR3 has 16 amino acids. The germline CDR1 and CDR2 sequences are LGHNA and YNFKEQ.

The chain employs TRBV6-5 and TRBJ1-3; D gene uncertain. Trimming stripped 6 bases from V and 0 bases from J, with 9 bases between. CDR3 length: 14 amino acids. Germline V gene lookup returns CDR1 MNHEY and CDR2 SVGAGI. CDR3 nucleotides: TGTGCCAGCAGCCCCGGGAGCTCTGGAAACACCATATATTTT. Its protein is CASSPGSSGNTIYF.

This clone was detected a few times. J is TRBJ2-1 and V is TRBV5-1; 8 bases match TRBD2. Germline assignment: CDR1 SGHRS and CDR2 YFSETQ. CDR3 length equals 15 residues. V gave up 5 bases and J gave up 3 bases; unmatched junction bases: 7. The CDR3 DNA reads TGCGCCAGCAGTTTTGGTCGGGGGGGCTACAATGAGCAGTTCTTC. Its translation is CASSFGRGGYNEQFF.

The rearrangement joins TRBV18 to TRBJ2-3; D unclear. There are 16 residues in the CDR3. Germline values: CDR1 KGHSH, CDR2 LQKENI. Trimming left V 1 base short and J 2 bases short, with 13 bases between. CDR3 amino acids: CASSPLAEGITDTQYF. The CDR3 DNA reads as TGTGCCAGCTCACCACTGGCCGAAGGGATCACAGATACGCAGTATTTT.

This clone appeared a few times. This chain joins TRBV6-6 and TRBJ1-1, with D possibly matching TRBD1 (6 bases). CDR3 size: 16 residues. V dropped 2 bases and J dropped 4 bases, with 17 bases sitting between them. Per germline, CDR1 MNHNY and CDR2 SVGAGI (reference sequence). CDR3 loop: CASSYMPLGQSTEAFF. CDR3 bases: TGTGCCAGCAGTTACATGCCCTTGGGACAATCCACTGAAGCTTTCTTT.

The CDR3, as DNA: TGCGCCAGCGCCATGACTAGCGGGAGCTCCTACGAGCAGTACTTC. It yields the protein CASAMTSGSSYEQYF. The gene calls are TRBV10-2 and TRBJ2-7; 12 bases line up with TRBD2. The germline CDR1 and CDR2 sequences are WSHSY and SAAADI. There are 15 residues in the CDR3. Losses at the gene ends were 8 bases for V and 0 bases for J; bases not matched to a gene: 5.